Listed here is a single TCR beta chain. This clone appeared a few times. Its antigen target is currently unknown. There are no base qualities to consult, and no much larger clone falls within one base. These data belong to a study of metastatic and nonmetastatic thyroid tumors (dated by TCRdb to about 2020). Regarding the study in general: The researchers compared repertoires between peripheral blood samples and tumor or nodule tissue samples from patients with malignant or benign thyroid disease.

Study-level results and caveats: In both blood and tumor samples, malignant tumors were reported to have significantly higher TCR beta diversity than benign nodules.

Clipping removes 6 bases from V and 0 bases from J, with 4 as the unmatched junction base count. From its cysteine to its phenylalanine, the CDR3 spans 14 amino acids. Solely the CDR3 DNA is kept, with 42 bases framed from the first base. CDR1 and CDR2 (SQVTM, ANQGSEA) derive from the germline V gene. The library relied on PCR. Sequencing was performed on an Illumina HiSeq 4000. High-throughput sequencing was used to profile the TCR beta-chain CDR3 region of each patient. In the original analysis: CDR3 differences across clinicopathological groups were used to build a classifier for discriminating distant-metastatic papillary thyroid cancer patients. The Shannon index was used to measure repertoire diversity, and the Morisita-Horn index was used to measure how similar tumor and blood repertoires were. TCRdb ran its own pipeline on the public reads, namely fastp trimming at Q25 and MiXCR clone calling, and kept in-frame beta chains. The V and J calls and clone size are TCRdb's, not the authors'. This sample holds tens of thousands of clones; approximately 18% were observed only once. Jointly, the top ten make up about 6.8% of the sample.

No treatment had been received by any patient before thyroid surgery. The study retrospectively analysed patient clinical samples collected from about 2012 to 2018 using T-cell receptor beta sequencing. This sequence was found in a male donor with papillary thyroid cancer or a benign thyroid nodule (not recorded which). Some clones in this sample may be carry-over from other donors' samples. Sequencing used blood. In this chain, TRBV29-1 is recombined with TRBJ2-1, and TRBD2 matches 8 of the central bases. CDR3 region: CSVSGRISYNEQFF. At the DNA level, the sequence is TGCAGCGTCAGCGGGAGAATCTCCTACAATGAGCAGTTCTTC.